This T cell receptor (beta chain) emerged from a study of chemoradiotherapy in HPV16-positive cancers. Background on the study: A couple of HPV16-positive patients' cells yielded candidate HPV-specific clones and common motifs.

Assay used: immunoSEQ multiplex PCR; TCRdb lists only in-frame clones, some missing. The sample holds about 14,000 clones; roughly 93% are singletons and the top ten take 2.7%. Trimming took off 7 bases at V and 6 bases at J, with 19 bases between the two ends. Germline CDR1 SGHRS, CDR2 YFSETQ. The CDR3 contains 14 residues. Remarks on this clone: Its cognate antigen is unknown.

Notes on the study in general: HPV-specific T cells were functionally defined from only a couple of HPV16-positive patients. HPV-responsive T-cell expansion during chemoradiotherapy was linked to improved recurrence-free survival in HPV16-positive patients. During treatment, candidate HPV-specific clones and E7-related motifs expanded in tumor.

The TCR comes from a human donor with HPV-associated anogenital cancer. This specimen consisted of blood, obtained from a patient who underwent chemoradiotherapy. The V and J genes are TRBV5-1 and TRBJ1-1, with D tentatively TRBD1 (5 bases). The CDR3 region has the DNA TGCGCCAGCTTCCCGGGACCCCCGGGGGCTGAAGCTTTCTTT. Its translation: CASFPGPPGAEAFF.